Following are 10 T cell receptor beta chains from one sample sequenced in a study of T cells in Graves' hyperthyroidism and ophthalmopathy. The CDR3 regions of TCR beta were amplified from RNA transcripts. Researchers ran a first-round RT-PCR on the TCR CDR3 using the HTBI primer set. TCRdb processed the multiplex PCR reads anew with MiXCR; each CDR3 protein has one entry. The table lists roughly 650,000 distinct CDR3 sequences, more than 15% of them singletons, with approximately 3.5% in the top ten. The sequenced sample consisted of blood. The receptors come from a middle-aged woman with Graves' ophthalmopathy.

This clonotype showed up many times. V gene TRBV27 combines with J gene TRBJ1-6, with D tentatively TRBD1 (6 bases). Trimming removed 6 bases from V and 7 bases from J, with 16 bases in between. CDR3 length equals 15 residues. Germline V gene sequence: CDR1 MNHEY, CDR2 SMNVEV (reference sequence). The CDR3 region is CASRIYRAGNSPLHF. The CDR3 bases are TGTGCCAGCAGGATATACAGGGCGGGGAATTCACCCCTCCACTTT.

This clonotype was counted between two and nine times. The chain joins TRBV20-1 to TRBJ2-3, with 11 nucleotides matching TRBD2. CDR1 is DFQATT and CDR2 is SNEGSKA in the germline V gene (reference sequence). The CDR3 loop spans 17 amino acids. Germline trimming cut 3 bases from V and 0 bases from J; bases unmatched to any gene: 8. The CDR3 loop is CSASGSGGASSTDTQYF. The CDR3 DNA reads TGCAGTGCTAGCGGTAGCGGGGGGGCCTCTAGCACAGATACGCAGTATTTT.

This clonotype was counted many times. This chain joins TRBV20-1 and TRBJ2-4; D is possibly TRBD1 (5 bases). This CDR3 is built from 17 residues. Per the germline V gene, CDR1 is DFQATT and CDR2 is SNEGSKA (reference sequence). V lost 5 bases and J lost 3, with 23 bases in between. In DNA, the CDR3 is TGCAGTGCTGATCTGTCTGGGCAGGGAAGGGGCAAAAACATTCAGTACTTC. It yields the protein CSADLSGQGRGKNIQYF.

This clonotype has a count of ten or more. The chain joins TRBV11-2 to TRBJ1-5; D may be TRBD1 (5 bases). Germline V gene data show CDR1 as SGHAT and CDR2 as FQNNGV. V shed 0 bases and J shed 7 bases, with 19 bases lying between them. The CDR3 consists of 17 residues. This CDR3 reads CASSLEGTDLSGQPQHF. The CDR3 DNA reads as TGTGCCAGCAGCTTAGAGGGGACGGACTTAAGCGGGCAGCCCCAGCATTTT.

In its sample, this clonotype was seen many times. V usage is TRBV7-8 and J usage is TRBJ2-5, with unresolved D. Germline V gives CDR1 SGHVS, CDR2 FQNEAQ. This CDR3 has 13 residues. V gave up 0 bases and J gave up 7 bases, with 9 bases separating them. This CDR3 reads CASSLALKGTQYF. The CDR3 DNA reads TGTGCCAGCAGCTTAGCGCTTAAGGGGACCCAGTACTTC.

This clonotype has at least ten counts. The chain carries TRBV12-3 or TRBV12-4 and TRBJ2-1; D is possibly TRBD2 (6 bases). The CDR3 extends over 16 amino acids. Trimming removed 5 bases at V and 4 bases at J, with 18 bases between. DNA of the CDR3: TGTGCCAGCAGTCTTGCCCGGGACTGGAGATACAATGAGCAGTTCTTC. Translation gives CASSLARDWRYNEQFF.

V and J are TRBV10-2 and TRBJ1-5, with 9 bases lining up with TRBD1. V lost 6 bases, J lost 2 bases, and 2 bases stayed unmatched. Germline loops: CDR1 WSHSY, CDR2 SAAADI. The CDR3 length is 14 residues. The CDR3 nucleotides read TGCGCCAGCAGGGGACAGGGAGGCAATCAGCCCCAGCATTTT. Translated: CASRGQGGNQPQHF.

The chain is built from TRBV5-1 and TRBJ2-3; D possibly uses TRBD1 or TRBD2 (5 bases each). CDR1 is SGHRS and CDR2 is YFSETQ in the germline V gene. The CDR3 contains 14 residues. V was cut by 4 bases and J by 6 bases, with 15 bases left in between. The CDR3 DNA follows: TGCGCCAGCAGCCTAGGGACGGCCGGGGATACGCAGTATTTT. Its protein product is CASSLGTAGDTQYF.

A single count supports this clonotype. CDR3 nucleotide sequence: TGTGCCAGCAGAGGAGAGGGGAGGGAGACCCAGTACTTC. As protein: CASRGEGRETQYF. The gene calls are TRBV4-2 and TRBJ2-5, with a possible D match to TRBD2 (6 bases). From germline, CDR1 is LGHNA and CDR2 YNFKEQ. The ends were cut back, 6 bases at V and 5 bases at J, with 13 bases in the middle. This CDR3 contains 13 residues.

This clonotype was observed at least ten times. This chain connects TRBV2 to TRBJ1-6, with TRBD1 matching 9 bases. The V segment lost 6 bases and the J segment 8 bases; nucleotides outside the gene matches: 5. Germline CDR1 SNHLY, CDR2 FYNNEI. This CDR3 has 14 amino acids. CDR3 in DNA: TGTGCCAGCAGAGGGGACAGGGCGCATTCACCCCTCCACTTT. Residues: CASRGDRAHSPLHF.